The source of this TCR beta chain is a study of long-term antiretroviral therapy in people with HIV. The wider study: A decade or so separates the oldest specimens from the later 2015 immediate-ART recommendation. Findings and limits, study-wide: Repertoire dominance by clones expanded before ART was seen at all time points.

Germline-derived CDR1 and CDR2 are LNHDA and SQIVND (reference sequence). CDR3 size: 15 residues. Trimming left V 6 bases short and J 4 bases short, with 19 bases between. All donors provided no fewer than one pre-ART and no fewer than two post-ART PBMC samples. A v3.0 immunoSEQ assay was performed at survey level. The data were produced by immunoSEQ multiplex PCR, yet TCRdb's version contains in-frame clones alone and is incomplete. The sample carries some 29,000 clones, about 93% recorded once. This clone came up once. Its target is unknown. The V gene is TRBV19, the J gene TRBJ2-7, with D possibly being TRBD1 (6 bases). The origin of this receptor is a middle-aged man with HIV. This specimen consisted of unsorted PBMCs, obtained 6.2 years after starting antiretroviral therapy. CDR3 nucleotides: TGTGCCAGTAGCCCCCTGGGGACAACCCCATACGAGCAGTACTTC. Its protein is CASSPLGTTPYEQYF. Variable domain in full (rest from reference TRBV19 and TRBJ2-7): DGGITQSPKYLFRKEGQNVTLSCEQNLNHDAMYWYRQDPGQGLRLIYYSQIVNDFQKGDIAEGYSVSREKKESFPLTVTSAQKNPTAFYLCASSPLGTTPYEQYFGPGTRLTVT.